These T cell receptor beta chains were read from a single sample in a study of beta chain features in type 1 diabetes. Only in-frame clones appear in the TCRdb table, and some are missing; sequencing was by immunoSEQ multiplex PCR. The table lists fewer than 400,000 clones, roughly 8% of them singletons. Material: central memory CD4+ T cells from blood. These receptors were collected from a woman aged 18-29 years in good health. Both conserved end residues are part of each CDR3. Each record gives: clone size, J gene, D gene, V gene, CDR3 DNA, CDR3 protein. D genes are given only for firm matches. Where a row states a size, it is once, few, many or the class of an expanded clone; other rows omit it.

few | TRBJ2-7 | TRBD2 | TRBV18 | TGTGCCAGCTCACCACCGGGGACTAGCGGCTACGAGCAGTACTTC | CASSPPGTSGYEQYF
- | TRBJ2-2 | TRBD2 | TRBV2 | TGTGCCAGCACTGGAGGAGGTCTAGCGGGAACCGGGGAGCTGTTTTTT | CASTGGGLAGTGELFF
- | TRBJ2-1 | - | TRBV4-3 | TGCGCCAGCAGCTCCAGTGGAGCGGGCAGCTCCTACAATGAGCAGTTCTTC | CASSSSGAGSSYNEQFF
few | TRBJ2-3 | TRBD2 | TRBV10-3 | TGTGCCATCAGCCCCCGACTAGCGGGGGACACAGATACGCAGTATTTT | CAISPRLAGDTDTQYF
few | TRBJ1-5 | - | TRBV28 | TGTGCCAGCAGTTTAGTAGCAGGGAATCAGCCCCAGCATTTT | CASSLVAGNQPQHF
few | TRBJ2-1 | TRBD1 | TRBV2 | TGTGCCAGCTATGACAGGGGTGGGGGTTACAATGAGCAGTTCTTC | CASYDRGGGYNEQFF
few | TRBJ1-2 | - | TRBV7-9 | TGTGCCAGCAGCTTACAAGCGCCCTTC | CASSLQAPF
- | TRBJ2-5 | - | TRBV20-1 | TGCAGTGCTCCGGTAGCGGAGACCCAGTACTTC | CSAPVAETQYF
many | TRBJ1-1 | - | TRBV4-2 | TGTGCCAGCAGCCACCCGGGGGCCGTGAACACTGAAGCTTTCTTT | CASSHPGAVNTEAFF
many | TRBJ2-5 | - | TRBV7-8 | TGTGCCAGCAGCTTAGTAGGGGTTCGAGAGACCCAGTACTTC | CASSLVGVRETQYF
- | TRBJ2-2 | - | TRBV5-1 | TGCGCCAGCAGCTCGGGACTCACGAGAACCGGGGAGCTGTTTTTT | CASSSGLTRTGELFF
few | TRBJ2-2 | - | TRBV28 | TGTGCCAGCAGTTCGATGACTAGTAACACCGGGGAGCTGTTTTTT | CASSSMTSNTGELFF
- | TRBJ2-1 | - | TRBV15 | TGTGCCACCAGCAGAGCTCCGTCCAATGAGCAGTTCTTC | CATSRAPSNEQFF
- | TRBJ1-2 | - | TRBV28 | TGTGCCAGCGGAGGTTTTGAGGGATCGGGCGGCTACACCTTC | CASGGFEGSGGYTF
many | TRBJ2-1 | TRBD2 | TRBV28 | TGTGCCAGCACTCCGGGACTAGCGTACAATGAGCAGTTCTTC | CASTPGLAYNEQFF
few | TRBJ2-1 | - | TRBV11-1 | TGTGCCAGCAGCTTCCTCCCGCGGGGTGAGCAGTTCTTC | CASSFLPRGEQFF
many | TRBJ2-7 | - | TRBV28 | TGTGCCAGCAGTTTTCAGGTCCAGGGTCGTGAAGACTTC | CASSFQVQGREDF
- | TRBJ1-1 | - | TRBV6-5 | TGTGCCATCACCCTAAACCTTGATGTGAACACTGAAGCTTTCTTT | CAITLNLDVNTEAFF
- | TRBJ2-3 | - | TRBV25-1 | TGTGCCAGCAGTGACCGGACACATACGCAGTATTTT | CASSDRTHTQYF
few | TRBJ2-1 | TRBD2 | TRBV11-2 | TGTGCCAGCAGCTCCCGACTAGCGGGAGGGATGGGTGAGCAGTTCTTC | CASSSRLAGGMGEQFF
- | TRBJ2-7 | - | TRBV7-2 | TGTGCCAGCAGCTTAGTACGAGGGTACGAGCAGTACTTC | CASSLVRGYEQYF
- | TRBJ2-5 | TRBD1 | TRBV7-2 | TGTGCCAGCAGCCCTACAGGGGGCTGGGCGGAGACCCAGTACTTC | CASSPTGGWAETQYF
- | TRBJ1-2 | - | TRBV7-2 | TGTGCCAGCAGCTTAAACAGGGCTAACTATGGCTACACCTTC | CASSLNRANYGYTF
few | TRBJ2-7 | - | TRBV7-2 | TGTGCCAGCAGTAGGGACACCTCCTACGAGCAGTACTTC | CASSRDTSYEQYF
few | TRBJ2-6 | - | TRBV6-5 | TGTGCCAGCGGACGGACTGGGGCCAACGTCCTGACTTTC | CASGRTGANVLTF
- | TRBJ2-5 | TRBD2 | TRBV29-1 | TGCAGCACCGACCCCACTAGCGGGAGATGGGGGGAGACCCAGTACTTC | CSTDPTSGRWGETQYF
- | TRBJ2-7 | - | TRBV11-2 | TGTGCCAGCAGCCAGTACGGACTCGAGCAGTACTTC | CASSQYGLEQYF
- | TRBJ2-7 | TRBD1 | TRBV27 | TGTGCCAGCAGTATTCAGCCGGGACAGGGTCGCGAGCAGTACTTC | CASSIQPGQGREQYF
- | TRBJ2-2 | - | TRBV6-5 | TGTGCCAGCAGTTTAGACAGCGATACCGGGGAGCTGTTTTTT | CASSLDSDTGELFF
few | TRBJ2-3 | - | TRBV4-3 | TGCGCCAGCAGCCAAGATCCCAGGGATACGCAGTATTTT | CASSQDPRDTQYF
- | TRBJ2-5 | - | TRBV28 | TGTGCCAGCAGTTTATGGCTCGCGACCCAGTACTTC | CASSLWLATQYF
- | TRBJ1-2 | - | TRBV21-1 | TGTGCCAGCAGCAGATTTCCCAGGGGGCCCTTTCCCTATGGCTACACCTTC | CASSRFPRGPFPYGYTF
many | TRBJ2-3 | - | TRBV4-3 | TGCGCCAGCAGCCAACAGCCTACTGGGGCTACGCAGTATTTT | CASSQQPTGATQYF
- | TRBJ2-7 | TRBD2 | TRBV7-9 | TGTGCCAGCAGCGGCGAGGGGTCTAGCGGGAGGGCATACGAGCAGTACTTC | CASSGEGSSGRAYEQYF
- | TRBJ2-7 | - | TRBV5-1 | TGCGCCAGCAGCTTGAGGGGACTCCTGGCCTCATCCTTGGCTGGGCAGTACTTC | CASSLRGLLASSLAGQYF
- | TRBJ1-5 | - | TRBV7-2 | TGTGCCAGCAGCCCTCAGGGAATCGGCAATCAGCCCCAGCATTTT | CASSPQGIGNQPQHF
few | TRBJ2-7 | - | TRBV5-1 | TGCGCCAGCAGCGGAGGATCCGGCTACGAGCAGTACTTC | CASSGGSGYEQYF
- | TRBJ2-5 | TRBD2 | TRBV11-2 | TGTGCCAGCGGGCGGATTAGCGGGACGGAGACCCAGTACTTC | CASGRISGTETQYF
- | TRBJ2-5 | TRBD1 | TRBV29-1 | TGCAGCGCCCCTCTGGGACAGGGGACGTTGGAGACCCAGTACTTC | CSAPLGQGTLETQYF
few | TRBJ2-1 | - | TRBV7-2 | TGTGCCAGCAGCCCTGGACCCACGGGTTACAATGAGCAGTTCTTC | CASSPGPTGYNEQFF
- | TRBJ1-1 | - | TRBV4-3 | TGCGCCAGCAGCCAAACGCCGGGACTTGAAGCTTTCTTT | CASSQTPGLEAFF
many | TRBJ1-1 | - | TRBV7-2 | TGTGCCAGCAGCCGAGCCTGGGGGGACACTGAAGCTTTCTTT | CASSRAWGDTEAFF
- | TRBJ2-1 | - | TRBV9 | TGTGCCAGCAGCCAGGATTACAATGAGCAGTTCTTC | CASSQDYNEQFF
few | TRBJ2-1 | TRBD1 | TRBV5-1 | TGCGCCAGCAACATAGGGGGCCCTTACCTCAATGAGCAGTTCTTC | CASNIGGPYLNEQFF
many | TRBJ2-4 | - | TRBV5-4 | TGTGCCAGCAGCTCCGGATTAGCCAAAAACATTCAGTACTTC | CASSSGLAKNIQYF